These T cell receptor beta chains were read from a single sample in a study of blood T cell repertoires in COVID-19. The repertoire was sequenced with immunoSEQ multiplex PCR; TCRdb's copy has only in-frame clones and lacks some. The sample lists about 120,000 clones; roughly 75% were seen once. The sample consisted of peripheral blood. These receptors all come from a man in his 60s with active or convalescent COVID-19. Both conserved end residues are trimmed from each CDR3. The order of the fields is clone size, V gene, CDR3 protein. Size values are once, few and many counts, or a class for expanded clones, and some rows have none.

once | TRBV7-9 | ASSLDGGLAKNIQY
once | TRBV7-9 | ASSLLGSAYEQY
- | TRBV4-1 | ASRSERTYEQY
- | TRBV3-1/TRBV3-2 | ASSQDGAGSYGYT
- | TRBV29-1 | SVDTQGNEQF
- | TRBV29-1 | SVDAGRGPETQY
- | TRBV2 | ASKGGRNQPQH
- | TRBV5-1 | ASSGVEQGGRNTIY
- | TRBV24-1 | ATSEYGTGEDGYT
- | TRBV6-6 | ASSYGGAGNQPQH
- | TRBV5-5 | ARTLGGGPTEAF
- | TRBV20-1 | SASTGDQPQH
few | TRBV9 | ASSVGADQETQY
- | TRBV5-1 | ASSFSAGGSPDTQY
- | TRBV6-6 | ASSYSTRVDYNEQF
- | TRBV6-5 | ASSPTAGGGGYT
- | TRBV3-1/TRBV3-2 | ASSQGTSENNEQF
- | TRBV28 | ASSSLLNTHTQY
- | TRBV6-1 | ASSENGQGADTQY
few | TRBV18 | ASSLCQPQH
- | TRBV3-1/TRBV3-2 | ASSSTGTITYEQY
few | TRBV6-5 | ASTDQGGRKAF
once | TRBV11-1 | ASSLRQGVEQETQY
few | TRBV29-1 | SVGGSYEQY
few | TRBV4-3 | ASSQGASTGSPEQY
- | TRBV5-4 | ASSLFRGPTDTQY
- | TRBV4-2 | ASSQVRGQGADEQY
- | TRBV5-5 | ASSSGLAGQETQY
- | TRBV4-1 | ASSQGLAGPRRQF
- | TRBV23-1 | ASSQSGSANYGYT
many | TRBV6-4 | ASSVGLNQPQH
- | TRBV2 | ASSEAQGSPQH
few | TRBV6-2/TRBV6-3 | ASSYERGFREAF
- | TRBV18 | ASSHRDKGDYEQY
- | TRBV10-3 | AISETSGRRNEQF
- | TRBV7-9 | ASSLPSGNEQF
- | TRBV6-5 | ATTNFSSYNEQF
- | TRBV7-2 | ASSLTGDYGYT
- | TRBV5-4 | ASSSDTEAF
- | TRBV28 | ASSWLAGGPQY
- | TRBV2 | ASKTRTGEDSPLH
- | TRBV20-1 | SARDPYGYT
- | TRBV5-6 | ASSLGVREKLF
- | TRBV5-4 | ASSLDRPSSYNEQF
- | TRBV10-3 | AISRTGGTNQPQH
- | TRBV14 | ASSAGTPQREQY
- | TRBV19 | ASQARGFSYEQY